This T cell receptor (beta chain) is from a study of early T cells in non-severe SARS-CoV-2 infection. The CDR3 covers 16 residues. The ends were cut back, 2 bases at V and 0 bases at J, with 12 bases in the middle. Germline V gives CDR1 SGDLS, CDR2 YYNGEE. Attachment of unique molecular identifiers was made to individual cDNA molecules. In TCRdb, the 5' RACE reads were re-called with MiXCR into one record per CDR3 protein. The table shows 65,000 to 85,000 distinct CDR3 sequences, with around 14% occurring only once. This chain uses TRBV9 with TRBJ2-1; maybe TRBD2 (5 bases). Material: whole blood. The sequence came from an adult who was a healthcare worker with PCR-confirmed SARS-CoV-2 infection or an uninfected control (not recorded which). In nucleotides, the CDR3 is TGTGCCAGCAGCGTTAGGCGGGCCGACTCCTACAATGAGCAGTTCTTC. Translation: CASSVRRADSYNEQFF.